Presented here are 28 T cell receptor beta chains from one specimen sequenced in a study of cytomegalovirus exposure and HLA in healthy donors. The PCR employed 60 Vbeta primers together with 13 Jbeta primers. Clones were read by immunoSEQ multiplex PCR, and TCRdb kept only the in-frame ones, dropping some. This repertoire shows over 120,000 clones, approximately 80% found once; its top ten account for about 2.2%. The sample taken for sequencing was PBMCs. All receptors come from a woman in her late teens or twenties in good health and CMV-seropositive.

This chain connects TRBV7-9 to TRBJ2-2; TRBD2 aligns across 11 bases. V was pared by 3 bases and J by 5 bases, with 8 bases of the junction left unmatched. In germline, CDR1 is SEHNR, CDR2 FQNEAQ (reference sequence). The CDR3 is 17 residues long. CDR3 bases: TGTGCCAGCAGCTTGCTAGCGGGGGGCCCGAGGACCGGGGAGCTGTTTTTT. The encoded protein is CASSLLAGGPRTGELFF. The variable domain in full, with the rest retrieved from reference TRBV7-9 and TRBJ2-2, is DTGVSQNPRHKITKRGQNVTFRCDPISEHNRLYWYRQTLGQGPEFLTYFQNEAQLEKSRLLSDRFSAERPKGSFSTLEIQRTEQGDSAMYLCASSLLAGGPRTGELFFGEGSRLTVL.

V usage is TRBV5-4 and J usage is TRBJ2-1; 10 nucleotides align to TRBD2. The CDR3 extends over 15 amino acids. V gave up 7 bases and J gave up 3 bases; unmatched junction bases: 7. Germline V CDR1 and CDR2: SGHNT, YYREEE (reference sequence). CDR3 loop: CASSSGGVNYNEQFF. CDR3 bases: TGTGCCAGCTCAAGCGGGGGGGTCAACTACAATGAGCAGTTCTTC.

This chain connects TRBV11-2 to TRBJ1-1; D gene unclear. The CDR3 spans 15 residues. V gave up 0 bases and J gave up 5 bases, with 13 bases separating them. Per germline, CDR1 SGHAT and CDR2 FQNNGV. The CDR3 reads CASSLEYTAGTEAFF. The DNA for the CDR3 is TGTGCCAGCAGCTTAGAGTATACTGCGGGTACTGAAGCTTTCTTT.

The rearrangement joins TRBV5-6 to TRBJ1-5; D unresolved. This CDR3 spans 12 amino acids. V was trimmed by 2 bases and J by 7 bases, leaving 7 bases between them. Germline V gene sequence: CDR1 SGHDT, CDR2 YYEEEE. DNA of the CDR3: TGTGCCAGCAGCTTATATGGCCAGCCCCAGCATTTT. This translates into CASSLYGQPQHF.

The V gene is TRBV2, the J gene TRBJ1-2; D gene uncertain. The germline CDR1 and CDR2 sequences are SNHLY and FYNNEI. The germline V and J ends were trimmed by 3 bases and 2 bases, with 13 bases remaining between them. There are 15 residues in the CDR3. DNA for the CDR3: TGTGCCAGCAGTGATGACACAGTCCGAAACTATGGCTACACCTTC. Its protein is CASSDDTVRNYGYTF.

The chain couples TRBV2 to TRBJ2-5, with 10 bases that match TRBD1. The germline V gene encodes CDR1 SNHLY and CDR2 FYNNEI. This CDR3 has 15 amino acids. The junction had 9 bases not matched to a gene; V was cut back by 6 bases and J by 5 bases. In DNA, the CDR3 is TGTGCCAGCAGCGCTGACAGGGGGCGAAGGGAGACCCAGTACTTC. It translates to CASSADRGRRETQYF.

V and J are TRBV10-3 and TRBJ1-2; D ambiguous. CDR3 size: 13 residues. Looked up from germline, CDR1 is ENHRY and CDR2 is SYGVKD. With 2 bases removed from V and 7 bases from J, the gap between germline ends came to 11 bases. CDR3 amino acids: CAISEPGHPGYTF. The CDR3 DNA reads TGTGCCATCAGTGAGCCTGGCCACCCTGGCTACACCTTC.

The chain uses TRBV19 and TRBJ1-1; TRBD1 matches at 7 bases. CDR3 size: 15 residues. Germline trimming cut 5 bases from V and 5 bases from J; bases unmatched to any gene: 11. Germline CDR1 and CDR2: LNHDA and SQIVND (reference sequence). The CDR3 DNA reads TGTGCCAGTAGTGGCTTGTTCACAGGGGTTACTGAAGCTTTCTTT. Its protein product is CASSGLFTGVTEAFF.

The chain has TRBV5-5 and TRBJ1-1; the match to TRBD1 covers 10 bases. The CDR3 contains 16 residues. CDR1 is SGHKS, CDR2 YYEKEE, per germline (reference sequence). Trimming at V came to 1 base and at J to 4 bases, leaving 7 bases not matched to a gene. This CDR3 is CASSLRQGALGTEAFF. The CDR3 DNA reads TGTGCCAGCAGCTTGAGACAGGGGGCGCTGGGCACTGAAGCTTTCTTT.

In this sample, this clone turned up once. V and J are TRBV27 and TRBJ2-5; a weak D match, TRBD1 (6 bases). CDR1 MNHEY and CDR2 SMNVEV come from the germline V gene (reference sequence). The CDR3 has 14 residues. The V end was cut by 8 bases, the J end by 1 base, with 14 bases between. The DNA of the CDR3 is TGTGCCAGCTGGAAACAGGGATCCCAAGAGACCCAGTACTTC. Translation: CASWKQGSQETQYF.

The V and J genes are TRBV6-6 and TRBJ2-1; tentative D call: TRBD2 (7 bases). The germline V gene encodes CDR1 MNHNY and CDR2 SVGAGI (reference sequence). The CDR3 has 14 amino acids. V dropped 6 bases and J dropped 3 bases, with 12 bases sitting between them. The CDR3 DNA reads as TGTGCCAGCAGCCCGGGGGGCAGCTACAATGAGCAGTTCTTC. It yields the protein CASSPGGSYNEQFF.

J is TRBJ1-1 and V is TRBV28; D is possibly TRBD1 (5 bases). V was shortened by 6 bases and J by 11 bases, with 22 bases between the two germline ends. CDR1 and CDR2 (germline): MDHEN, SYDVKM. The CDR3 loop spans 14 amino acids. The CDR3 sequence: CASSPRGGGDGAFF. The CDR3 bases are TGTGCCAGCAGCCCGAGAGGTGGAGGGGATGGGGCTTTCTTT.

The chain joins TRBV5-8 to TRBJ2-7, with TRBD1 matching over 7 bases. Germline trimming cut 1 base from V and 7 bases from J; bases unmatched to any gene: 8. From germline, CDR1 is SGHTS and CDR2 YDEGEE. CDR3 length equals 14 residues. The CDR3 nucleotides read TGTGCCAGCAGCTTGCGGCAGGGGGTTGGGGAGCAGTACTTC. Its protein product is CASSLRQGVGEQYF.

This clone appeared a few times. The chain couples TRBV28 to TRBJ2-7; TRBD1 matches 7 bases. This CDR3 is 12 amino acids long. V gave up 3 bases and J gave up 5 bases; unmatched junction bases: 1. The germline V gene encodes CDR1 MDHEN and CDR2 SYDVKM. CDR3 sequence: CASSLRGHEQYF. DNA for the CDR3: TGTGCCAGCAGTTTGAGGGGGCACGAGCAGTACTTC. Looking up the rest from reference TRBV28 and TRBJ2-7 gives the full variable domain: DVKVTQSSRYLVKRTGEKVFLECVQDMDHENMFWYRQDPGLGLRLIYFSYDVKMKEKGDIPEGYSVSREKKERFSLILESASTNQTSMYLCASSLRGHEQYFGPGTRLTVT.

V gene TRBV5-8 combines with J gene TRBJ1-5, with D tentatively TRBD1 (6 bases). The CDR3 extends over 16 amino acids. Germline loops: CDR1 SGHTS, CDR2 YDEGEE. Deletions cut 0 bases from V and 2 bases from J, with 12 bases between. The CDR3 DNA reads as TGTGCCAGCAGCTTGGTGGGGGCTCGGGGCAATCAGCCCCAGCATTTT. It yields the protein CASSLVGARGNQPQHF. Together with reference TRBV5-8 and TRBJ1-5, the CDR3 gives the full variable domain: EAGVTQSPTHLIKTRGQQATLRCSPISGHTSVYWYQQALGLGLQFLLWYDEGEERNRGNFPPRFSGRQFPNYSSELNVNALELEDSALYLCASSLVGARGNQPQHFGDGTRLSIL.

The rearrangement uses TRBV4-3 and TRBJ1-5; possible D gene TRBD1, 6 bases. The germline V and J ends were trimmed by 3 bases and 7 bases, with 13 bases remaining between them. Looked up from germline, CDR1 is LGHNA and CDR2 is YSLEER. The CDR3 runs 14 residues. The CDR3: CASSHVQGTQPQHF. CDR3 sequence (DNA): TGCGCCAGCAGCCACGTACAGGGCACCCAGCCCCAGCATTTT.

The gene calls are TRBV7-6 and TRBJ1-2; TRBD1 agrees at 11 bases. This CDR3 is 18 amino acids long. CDR1 is SGHVS, CDR2 FNYEAQ, per germline. The J segment lost 4 bases and the V segment lost 5 bases, leaving 15 bases of the junction unmatched. The CDR3 region has the DNA TGTGCCAGCAGCCTCACCCCTCTCGGACAGGGGGCGAGCTATGGCTACACCTTC. Its protein product is CASSLTPLGQGASYGYTF.

This clone has just one count. The chain links TRBV4-1 to TRBJ1-2, with 11 bases matching TRBD1. V lost 1 base and J lost 7; bases outside the gene matches: 5. This CDR3 contains 15 residues. Germline V CDR1 and CDR2: MGHRA, YSYEKL. This CDR3 reads CASSQVPGQGAGYTF. The CDR3 nucleotides are TGCGCCAGCAGCCAAGTACCTGGACAGGGGGCTGGCTACACCTTC.

The chain uses TRBV5-1 and TRBJ2-6; 8 nucleotides agree with TRBD1. From germline, CDR1 is SGHRS and CDR2 YFSETQ. The CDR3 length is 18 residues. V gave up 5 bases and J gave up 4 bases; unmatched junction bases: 14. The CDR3 DNA sequence: TGCGCCAGCAGATTCTCCGGACAGGGAGGATCCGGGGCCAACGTCCTGACTTTC. As protein: CASRFSGQGGSGANVLTF.

This clone was counted once. The rearrangement joins TRBV6-5 to TRBJ1-6; D unresolved. Germline V CDR1 and CDR2: MNHEY, SVGAGI. Trimming left V 6 bases short and J 5 bases short, with 14 bases between. This CDR3 is 15 amino acids long. The DNA of the CDR3 is TGTGCCAGCAGGGGGAGGAGTCCTCATAATTCACCCCTCCACTTT. Its protein product is CASRGRSPHNSPLHF.

V gene TRBV4-1 combines with J gene TRBJ2-4; 10 bases align to TRBD2. There are 17 residues in the CDR3. Trimming took 2 bases from V and 4 from J; bases not matched to a gene: 8. Germline V CDR1 and CDR2: MGHRA, YSYEKL. The CDR3 DNA follows: TGCGCCAGCAGCCAACTAGCGGGGGAGACCAAAAAAAACATTCAGTACTTC. This encodes CASSQLAGETKKNIQYF.

This clone was counted only a few times. This chain connects TRBV2 to TRBJ2-1, with 7 bases matching TRBD1. Looked up from germline, CDR1 is SNHLY and CDR2 is FYNNEI. V lost 6 bases and J lost 5; bases outside the gene matches: 10. The CDR3 has 15 amino acids. DNA for the CDR3: TGTGCCAGCAGGACTGGAGCAGGGGGTAACAATGAGCAGTTCTTC. Its protein product is CASRTGAGGNNEQFF. Full variable domain (outside the CDR3, taken from reference TRBV2 and TRBJ2-1): EPEVTQTPSHQVTQMGQEVILRCVPISNHLYFYWYRQILGQKVEFLVSFYNNEISEKSEIFDDQFSVERPDGSNFTLKIRSTKLEDSAMYFCASRTGAGGNNEQFFGPGTRLTVL.

The chain links TRBV5-1 to TRBJ2-5, with D unresolved. The DNA end is a closer match to TRBJ2-7, so the J assignment may be wrong. The CDR3 is 13 residues long. The germline V gene has CDR1 SGHRS and CDR2 YFSETQ. The CDR3 spells CASSTPPSYEQYF. The CDR3 region has the DNA TGCGCCAGCAGCACGCCTCCCTCCTACGAGCAGTACTTC.

The chain is built from TRBV15 and TRBJ2-5, with TRBD2 as a possible D gene (6 bases). Germline V gene sequence: CDR1 LNHNV, CDR2 YYDKDF (reference sequence). The CDR3 length is 14 residues. Between the trimmed V and J ends, which lost 0 bases and 5 bases, there was a span of 10 bases. The chain's CDR3 is CATSRDSTSETQYF. The CDR3 coding sequence is TGTGCCACCAGCAGAGATTCGACTAGTGAGACCCAGTACTTC.

The chain carries TRBV10-3 and TRBJ1-4; TRBD1 might be the D (5 bases). V lost 5 bases and J lost 3, with 13 bases in between. This CDR3 comprises 15 residues. Germline values: CDR1 ENHRY, CDR2 SYGVKD. In DNA, the CDR3 is TGTGCCATCAGTCCCGGGGGGAGGGCTAATGAAAAACTGTTTTTT. Protein product: CAISPGGRANEKLFF.

V gene TRBV4-1 combines with J gene TRBJ2-4; 7 positions agree with TRBD1. The germline gives CDR1 MGHRA, CDR2 YSYEKL. The V gene end was trimmed by 1 base and the J gene end by 0 bases; junction bases not matched to a gene: 9. The CDR3 sequence is 18 residues long. The CDR3 sequence: CASSQGPRRGLAKNIQYF. CDR3 DNA sequence: TGCGCCAGCAGCCAAGGACCTAGAAGGGGGCTAGCCAAAAACATTCAGTACTTC.

This chain connects TRBV29-1 to TRBJ2-7, with TRBD1 matching over 7 bases. After removal of 6 bases from V and 6 bases from J, the junction contained 8 bases not matched to a gene. CDR1 and CDR2 from the germline V gene are SQVTM and ANQGSEA. There are 12 residues in the CDR3. This CDR3 is CSVIGTAAEQYF. The DNA of the CDR3 is TGCAGCGTGATCGGGACAGCCGCCGAGCAGTACTTC.

The V and J genes are TRBV7-9 and TRBJ1-1; D might be TRBD1 (5 bases). Germline CDR1 is SEHNR and CDR2 is FQNEAQ (reference sequence). The CDR3 extends over 15 amino acids. The V and J ends lost 2 bases and 1 base respectively, with 11 bases between them. The CDR3 sequence is CASSLPPGQNTEAFF. CDR3 sequence (DNA): TGTGCCAGCAGCTTACCTCCAGGACAGAACACTGAAGCTTTCTTT.